The 20 T cell receptor beta chains in this list originate from one sample, sequenced in a study of T-cell memory formation after mild COVID-19. TCRdb analysed the 5' RACE reads with MiXCR anew, one entry per CDR3 protein. The sample records more than 70,000 distinct CDR3 sequences, around 14% being singletons. The sequenced sample was PBMCs or a T cell subset sorted from them (not recorded which). The source is an adult woman who had mild COVID-19 (a few samples of this study predate the infection). Cell type and time point are not known.

This clonotype turned up a few times. The genes are TRBV12-3 or TRBV12-4 and TRBJ1-5; TRBD1 matches at 7 bases. The CDR3 has 18 residues. V shed 0 bases and J 1 base; nucleotides not matched to a gene: 9. The CDR3, as DNA: TGTGCCAGCAGTTTAGCGTTTAGACAGGGTCGGAGCAATCAGCCCCAGCATTTT. Protein sequence: CASSLAFRQGRSNQPQHF.

The chain links TRBV29-1 to TRBJ2-2; D remains unclear. The CDR3 length is 13 residues. The ends were cut back, 2 bases at V and 5 bases at J, with 9 bases in the middle. Germline CDR1 reads SQVTM; CDR2 reads ANQGSEA. The CDR3: CSVETPVTGELFF. Written as DNA, the CDR3 is TGCAGCGTTGAAACACCTGTGACCGGGGAGCTGTTTTTT.

This clonotype was observed a handful of times. This sequence joins TRBV7-9 and TRBJ2-7; a possible D gene is TRBD1 (5 bases). Germline-derived CDR1 and CDR2 are SEHNR and FQNEAQ (reference sequence). The CDR3 has 13 amino acids. The V and J ends lost 4 bases and 1 base respectively, with 8 bases between them. For the CDR3, the DNA is TGTGCCAGCAGCTACCGACAGTCCTACGAGCAGTACTTC. Translating gives CASSYRQSYEQYF.

There are a few counts of this clonotype. This CDR3 reads CATSREGPANYGYTF. The CDR3 DNA follows: TGTGCCACCAGCAGAGAGGGACCGGCTAACTATGGCTACACCTTC. The chain has TRBV15 and TRBJ1-2; D is possibly TRBD1 (5 bases). CDR3 length equals 15 residues. CDR1 and CDR2 (germline): LNHNV, YYDKDF (reference sequence). Trimming took off 0 bases at V and 0 bases at J, with 8 bases between the two ends.

This clonotype came up many times. The chain uses TRBV4-1 and TRBJ2-3; D may be TRBD2 (5 bases). The CDR3 runs to 15 residues. Trimming removed 2 bases at V and 0 bases at J, with 9 bases between. Germline values: CDR1 MGHRA, CDR2 YSYEKL. The CDR3 DNA is TGCGCCAGCAGCCAAAAGCGGCTTAGCACAGATACGCAGTATTTT. Amino acid sequence: CASSQKRLSTDTQYF.

This sequence joins TRBV2 and TRBJ1-3; the D gene is possibly TRBD1 (6 bases). The CDR3 covers 19 residues. Germline V lookup: CDR1 SNHLY, CDR2 FYNNEI. V was trimmed by 6 bases and J by 2 bases, leaving 26 bases between them. This CDR3 reads CASSKGRDTTSDAGNTIYF. The CDR3 region has the DNA TGTGCCAGCAGCAAGGGTCGGGACACTACTTCGGATGCTGGAAACACCATATATTTT.

The table lists this clonotype with a few counts. Relative to the germline gene, one junction end is altered; a read error may explain this. The V gene is TRBV11-2, the J gene TRBJ1-3, with 7 bases matching TRBD1. This CDR3 region has 12 residues. The germline gives CDR1 SGHAT, CDR2 FQNNGV. In DNA form, the CDR3 reads TGTGCCAGCAGCGACCTCCCGGGACAGACATGCTTT. It is translated as CASSDLPGQTCF.

The rearrangement joins TRBV24-1 to TRBJ2-7, with 7 bases matching TRBD1. The CDR3 spans 15 residues. CDR1 and CDR2 from the germline V gene are KGHDR and SFDVKD. J gave up 2 bases and V 3 bases, and 6 bases lay outside the gene matches. This chain's CDR3 is CATSDQGTDPYEQYF. CDR3 sequence (DNA): TGTGCCACCAGTGATCAAGGGACAGACCCCTACGAGCAGTACTTC.

DNA of the CDR3: TGTGCCAGCAGCTCTGGGAACTATGGCTACACCTTC. It translates to CASSSGNYGYTF. This chain joins TRBV7-9 and TRBJ1-2; D is ambiguous. CDR3 length equals 12 residues. CDR1 is SEHNR, CDR2 FQNEAQ, per germline (reference sequence). The V end lost 4 bases, the J end lost 2 bases, and 5 bases lay between the germline ends. Variable domain in full (rest from reference TRBV7-9 and TRBJ1-2): DTGVSQNPRHKITKRGQNVTFRCDPISEHNRLYWYRQTLGQGPEFLTYFQNEAQLEKSRLLSDRFSAERPKGSFSTLEIQRTEQGDSAMYLCASSSGNYGYTFGSGTRLTVV.

The table lists this clonotype with a few counts. This chain uses TRBV5-1 with TRBJ2-3, with 12 bases aligning to TRBD2. The germline V gene encodes CDR1 SGHRS and CDR2 YFSETQ. The V and J ends lost 4 bases and 3 bases, in that order; junction bases with no gene match: 3. The CDR3 sequence is 15 residues long. The CDR3 sequence: CASSDGLAGTDTQYF. CDR3 nucleotide sequence: TGCGCCAGCAGCGACGGACTAGCGGGGACAGATACGCAGTATTTT.

The chain carries TRBV11-2 and TRBJ2-3; D possibly corresponds to TRBD2 (6 bases). V lost 6 bases and J lost 0, with 19 bases in between. This CDR3 region has 17 residues. In germline, CDR1 is SGHAT, CDR2 FQNNGV. DNA of the CDR3: TGTGCCAGCAGGGATATTGTGGCGGGACCTAGCACAGATACGCAGTATTTT. Translating it yields CASRDIVAGPSTDTQYF.

The V gene is TRBV11-1, the J gene TRBJ2-1; TRBD2 aligns across 13 bases. Germline CDR1 SGHAT, CDR2 FQDESV (reference sequence). The CDR3 contains 13 residues. Germline trimming cut 10 bases from V and 6 bases from J; bases unmatched to any gene: 3. CDR3 bases: TGTGCCACCGGACTAGCGGGAGTCAATGAGCAGTTCTTC. Its translation: CATGLAGVNEQFF.

The V and J genes are TRBV27 and TRBJ2-7; D might be TRBD2 (7 bases). In germline, CDR1 is MNHEY, CDR2 SMNVEV (reference sequence). This CDR3 comprises 13 residues. The germline V and J ends were trimmed by 6 bases and 3 bases, with 12 bases remaining between them. The CDR3 sequence: CASRGGGLYEQYF. The CDR3 DNA reads as TGTGCCAGCAGGGGGGGGGGCCTCTACGAGCAGTACTTC.

This clonotype was detected ten times or more. The chain is built from TRBV5-1 and TRBJ2-1; D is perhaps TRBD2 (6 bases). From germline, CDR1 is SGHRS and CDR2 YFSETQ. V was trimmed by 1 base and J by 6 bases, leaving 14 bases between them. CDR3 length: 15 amino acids. DNA for the CDR3: TGCGCCAGCAGCTTGACGGCGGGATCTGTCAATGAGCAGTTCTTC. Residues: CASSLTAGSVNEQFF.

The chain links TRBV5-4 to TRBJ2-7; a weak D match, TRBD2 (5 bases). This CDR3 spans 14 amino acids. V was clipped by 4 bases and J by 6 bases, with 17 bases between them. In germline, CDR1 is SGHNT, CDR2 YYREEE (reference sequence). The CDR3 loop reads CASSPRTAAGEQYF. Here the CDR3 DNA reads TGTGCCAGCAGCCCGAGGACCGCTGCGGGCGAGCAGTACTTC.

This chain joins TRBV10-3 and TRBJ2-3, with 12 bases fitting TRBD2. The V and J ends lost 3 bases and 2 bases, in that order; junction bases with no gene match: 3. CDR1 is ENHRY and CDR2 is SYGVKD in the germline V gene. This CDR3 has 16 amino acids. This chain's CDR3 is CAISELAGGHTDTQYF. The DNA of the CDR3 is TGTGCCATCAGTGAACTAGCGGGGGGTCACACAGATACGCAGTATTTT.

In its sample, this clonotype was seen a few times. The chain recombines TRBV20-1 with TRBJ1-2; D is uncertain. The CDR3 spans 12 residues. Germline CDR1 and CDR2: DFQATT and SNEGSKA (reference sequence). Trimming took 1 base from V and 3 from J, leaving 6 bases between them. The CDR3 nucleotides read TGCAGTGCTAGAGGCCCGGACTATGGCTACACCTTC. Its translation is CSARGPDYGYTF.

The rearrangement links TRBV27 to TRBJ2-7, with TRBD1 matching 9 bases. In germline, CDR1 is MNHEY, CDR2 SMNVEV (reference sequence). The CDR3 sequence is 14 residues long. V lost 3 bases, J lost 3 bases, and 3 bases stayed unmatched. Here the CDR3 reads CASSFGTGIYEQYF. In DNA, the CDR3 is TGTGCCAGCAGTTTCGGGACAGGGATCTACGAGCAGTACTTC.

The chain employs TRBV6-6 and TRBJ2-7; D call uncertain. The CDR3 loop spans 13 amino acids. Germline V CDR1 and CDR2: MNHNY, SVGAGI (reference sequence). V gave up 5 bases and J gave up 5 bases, with 13 bases separating them. CDR3: CASSRGESDEQYF. The CDR3 coding sequence is TGTGCCAGCAGTCGCGGAGAAAGTGACGAGCAGTACTTC.

CDR3 residues: CASSWDRSEAFF. CDR3 coding DNA: TGCGCCAGCAGCTGGGACAGGTCGGAAGCTTTCTTT. The chain recombines TRBV5-1 with TRBJ1-1; TRBD1 aligns across 8 bases. The CDR3 extends over 12 amino acids. The V segment lost 3 bases and the J segment 8 bases; nucleotides outside the gene matches: 3. The germline CDR1 and CDR2 sequences are SGHRS and YFSETQ.